This T cell receptor beta chain was found in a study of Ad26.COV2.S vaccination and SARS-CoV-2 variants. Study background: The donor participated in the COV1001 trial, in its Ad26.COV2.S arm. Study-level points and caveats: Possible underestimation of total T cell responses by the TCR breadth and depth analyses was noted. Across vaccine and placebo recipients, the breadth of non-spike TCRs was similar.

Profiled with immunoSEQ multiplex PCR; TCRdb holds only in-frame clones, not every one. The table lists 450,000 to 550,000 clones, approximately 89% of them singletons. Comments on this clone: No antigen is known for it.

Stated treatment: 15 to 20 received Ad26.COV2.S at low or high dose, single or two shots; about 5 received placebo; per-sample allocation not given. Each sample was drawn 63 days after the first injection (of vaccine or placebo). CDR3 length equals 16 residues. The chain has TRBV21-1 and TRBJ1-4. TRBV21-1 is a pseudogene segment. The material was peripheral blood, obtained in a trial of Ad26.COV2.S vaccine versus placebo. This clonotype originated in a person aged 18-65 years who received the Ad26.COV2.S COVID-19 vaccine or a placebo. CDR3 nucleotide sequence: TGTGCCAGCAGCAAAGATGCAAGGGCAGGTAATGAAAAACTGTTTTTT. Protein product: CASSKDARAGNEKLFF.